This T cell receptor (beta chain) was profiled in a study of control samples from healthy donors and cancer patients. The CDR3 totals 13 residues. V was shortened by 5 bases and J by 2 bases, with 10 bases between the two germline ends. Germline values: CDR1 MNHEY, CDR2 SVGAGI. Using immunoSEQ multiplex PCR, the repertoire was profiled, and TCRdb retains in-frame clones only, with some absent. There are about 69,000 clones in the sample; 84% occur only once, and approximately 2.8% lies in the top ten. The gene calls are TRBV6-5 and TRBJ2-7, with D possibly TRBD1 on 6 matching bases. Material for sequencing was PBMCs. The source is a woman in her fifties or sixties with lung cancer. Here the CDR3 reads CASSTSGAYEQYF. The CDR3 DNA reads TGTGCCAGCAGTACTTCAGGGGCCTACGAGCAGTACTTC.